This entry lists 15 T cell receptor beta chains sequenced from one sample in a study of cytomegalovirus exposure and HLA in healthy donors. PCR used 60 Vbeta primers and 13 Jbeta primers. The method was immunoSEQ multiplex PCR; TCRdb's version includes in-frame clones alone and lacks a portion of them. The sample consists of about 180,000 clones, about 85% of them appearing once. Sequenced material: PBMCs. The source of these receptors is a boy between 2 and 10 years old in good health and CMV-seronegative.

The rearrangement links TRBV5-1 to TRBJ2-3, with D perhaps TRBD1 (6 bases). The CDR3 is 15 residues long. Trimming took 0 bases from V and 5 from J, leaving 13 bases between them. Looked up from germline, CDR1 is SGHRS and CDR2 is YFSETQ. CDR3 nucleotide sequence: TGCGCCAGCAGCTTGGCTAGCAGGGGACAAGATACGCAGTATTTT. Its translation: CASSLASRGQDTQYF.

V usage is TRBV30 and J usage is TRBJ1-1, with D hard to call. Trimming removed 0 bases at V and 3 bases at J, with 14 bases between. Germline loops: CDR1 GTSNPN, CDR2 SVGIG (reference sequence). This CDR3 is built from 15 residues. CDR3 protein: CAWSVPIVPDTEAFF. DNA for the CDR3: TGTGCCTGGAGTGTGCCGATCGTCCCGGACACTGAAGCTTTCTTT.

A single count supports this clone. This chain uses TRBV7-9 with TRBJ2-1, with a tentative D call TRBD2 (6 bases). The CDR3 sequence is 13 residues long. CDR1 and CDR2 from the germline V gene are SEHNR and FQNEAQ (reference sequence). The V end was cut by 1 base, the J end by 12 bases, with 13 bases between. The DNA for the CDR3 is TGTGCCAGCAGCTTAGAGGTCAGGAGGGGGCAGTTCTTC. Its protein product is CASSLEVRRGQFF.

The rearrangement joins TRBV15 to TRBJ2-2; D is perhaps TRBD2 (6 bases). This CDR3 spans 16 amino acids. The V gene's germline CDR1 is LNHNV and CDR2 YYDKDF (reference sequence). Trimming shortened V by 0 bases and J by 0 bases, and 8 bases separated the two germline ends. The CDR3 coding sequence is TGTGCCACCAGCAGAGATAGCGGTCCGAACACCGGGGAGCTGTTTTTT. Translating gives CATSRDSGPNTGELFF.

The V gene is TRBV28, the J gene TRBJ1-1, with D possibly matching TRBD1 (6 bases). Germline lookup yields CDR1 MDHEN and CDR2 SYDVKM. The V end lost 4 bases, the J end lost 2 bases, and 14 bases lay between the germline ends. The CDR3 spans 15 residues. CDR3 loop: CASSSTGQINTEAFF. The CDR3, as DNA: TGTGCCAGCAGTTCAACCGGACAGATAAACACTGAAGCTTTCTTT.

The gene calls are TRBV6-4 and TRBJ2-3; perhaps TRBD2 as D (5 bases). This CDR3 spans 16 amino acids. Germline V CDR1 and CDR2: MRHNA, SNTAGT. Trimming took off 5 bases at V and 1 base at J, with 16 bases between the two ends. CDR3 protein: CASSPLGGGRTDTQYF. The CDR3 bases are TGTGCCAGCAGTCCGCTGGGCGGAGGACGCACAGATACGCAGTATTTT.

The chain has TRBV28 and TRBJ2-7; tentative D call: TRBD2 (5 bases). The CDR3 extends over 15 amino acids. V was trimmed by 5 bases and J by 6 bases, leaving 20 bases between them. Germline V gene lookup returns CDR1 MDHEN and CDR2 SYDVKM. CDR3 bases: TGTGCCAGCAGTCCCCCTGGGAGCGGACCATTCGAGCAGTACTTC. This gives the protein CASSPPGSGPFEQYF.

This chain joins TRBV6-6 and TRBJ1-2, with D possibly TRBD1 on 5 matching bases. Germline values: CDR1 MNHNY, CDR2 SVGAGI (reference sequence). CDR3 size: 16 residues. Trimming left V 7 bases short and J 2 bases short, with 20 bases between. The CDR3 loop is CASKVPGRSQNYGYTF. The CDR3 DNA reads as TGTGCCAGCAAGGTCCCAGGGAGGTCCCAGAACTATGGCTACACCTTC.

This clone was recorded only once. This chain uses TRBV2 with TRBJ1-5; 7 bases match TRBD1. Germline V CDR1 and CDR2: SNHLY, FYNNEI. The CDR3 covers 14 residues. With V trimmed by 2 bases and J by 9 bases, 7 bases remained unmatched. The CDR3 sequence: CASSEMRGPAPQHF. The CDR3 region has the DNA TGTGCCAGCAGTGAAATGAGGGGGCCCGCGCCCCAGCATTTT.

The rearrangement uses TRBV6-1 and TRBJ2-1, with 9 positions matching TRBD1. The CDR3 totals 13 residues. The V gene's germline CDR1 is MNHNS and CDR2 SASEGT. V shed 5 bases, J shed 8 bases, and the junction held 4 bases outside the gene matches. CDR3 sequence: CASSYGTGYEQFF. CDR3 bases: TGTGCCAGCAGTTATGGGACAGGGTATGAGCAGTTCTTC.

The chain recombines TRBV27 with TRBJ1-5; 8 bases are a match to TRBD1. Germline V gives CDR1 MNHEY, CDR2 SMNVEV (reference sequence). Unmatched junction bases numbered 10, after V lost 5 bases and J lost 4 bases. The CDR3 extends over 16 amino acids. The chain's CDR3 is CASSRIDRGWNQPQHF. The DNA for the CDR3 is TGTGCCAGCAGTCGAATAGACAGGGGTTGGAATCAGCCCCAGCATTTT.

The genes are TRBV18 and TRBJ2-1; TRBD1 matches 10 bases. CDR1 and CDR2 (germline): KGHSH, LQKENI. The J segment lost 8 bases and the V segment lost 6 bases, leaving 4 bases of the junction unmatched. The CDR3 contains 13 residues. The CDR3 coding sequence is TGTGCCAGCTCGGCCGGGACAGGGGATGAGCAGTTCTTC. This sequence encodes CASSAGTGDEQFF. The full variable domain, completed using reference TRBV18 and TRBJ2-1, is NAGVMQNPRHLVRRRGQEARLRCSPMKGHSHVYWYRQLPEEGLKFMVYLQKENIIDESGMPKERFSAEFPKEGPSILRIQQVVRGDSAAYFCASSAGTGDEQFFGPGTRLTVL.

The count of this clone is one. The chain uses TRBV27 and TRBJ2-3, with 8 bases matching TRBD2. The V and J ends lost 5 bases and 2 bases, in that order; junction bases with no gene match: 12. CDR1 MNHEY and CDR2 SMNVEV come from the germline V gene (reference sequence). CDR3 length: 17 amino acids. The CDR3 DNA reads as TGTGCCAGCAGTGCCAGGAGGGTAGCGGGAACCACAGATACGCAGTATTTT. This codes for CASSARRVAGTTDTQYF.

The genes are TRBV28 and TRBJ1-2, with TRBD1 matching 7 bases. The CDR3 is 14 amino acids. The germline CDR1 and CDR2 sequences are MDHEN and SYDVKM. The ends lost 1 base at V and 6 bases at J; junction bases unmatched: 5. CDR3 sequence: CASSLFGQGDGYTF. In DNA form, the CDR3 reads TGTGCCAGCAGTTTATTCGGCCAGGGGGATGGCTACACCTTC.

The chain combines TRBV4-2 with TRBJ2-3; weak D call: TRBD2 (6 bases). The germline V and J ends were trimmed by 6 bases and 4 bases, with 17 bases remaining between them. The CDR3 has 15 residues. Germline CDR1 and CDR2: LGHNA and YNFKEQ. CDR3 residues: CASRTGASNSDTQYF. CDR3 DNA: TGTGCCAGCAGGACGGGAGCTAGCAATTCAGATACGCAGTATTTT.